The entry that follows covers one T cell receptor (beta chain) sequence. The data were produced by immunoSEQ multiplex PCR, yet TCRdb's version contains in-frame clones alone and is incomplete. The data contain 200,000 to 250,000 clones, 84% of them singletons. The length of the CDR3 is 13 residues. Germline CDR1 reads LNHDA; CDR2 reads SQIVND (reference sequence). This sample stems from a study of blood T cell repertoires in COVID-19. Background on the study: Specimens from acute and convalescent COVID-19 originated in the United States, Italy and Spain.

Which cohort a participant joined came from the clinical history participants gave. This chain links TRBV19 with TRBJ2-7; D is possibly TRBD2 (6 bases). Sequencing input: PBMCs or T cells enriched from blood (not recorded which). This TCR came from a middle-aged woman who had recovered from COVID-19. CDR3 in amino acids: CVNNTGTGYEQYV. DNA of the CDR3: TGTGTAAACAATACCGGGACTGGCTACGAGCAGTACGTC.